The clone carrying this T cell receptor beta chain showed up just once. This sample is drawn from a study of blood T cell repertoires in COVID-19. Across the study: From T cells, B-cell-depleted T cells, or PBMCs came the material, which was cDNA or gDNA.

The assay was immunoSEQ multiplex PCR, and TCRdb's table has in-frame clones only and misses some. The table records 250,000 to 350,000 clones, about 90% of them present only once. Germline loops: CDR1 GTSNPN, CDR2 SVGIG (reference sequence). This CDR3 comprises 16 residues. Germline trimming cut 8 bases from V and 6 bases from J; bases unmatched to any gene: 16. Material for sequencing was peripheral blood. The sequence was obtained from a woman aged 45 to 65 who had recovered from COVID-19. The rearrangement joins TRBV30 to TRBJ1-6; 7 bases agree with TRBD1. The CDR3 is CAGTRRQGFLNSPLHF. The CDR3, as DNA: TGTGCCGGGACGCGGCGACAGGGCTTCCTTAATTCACCCCTCCACTTT.